Below, 29 T cell receptor beta chains from the same sample are listed, as sequenced in a study of cytomegalovirus exposure and HLA in healthy donors. Clones were read by immunoSEQ multiplex PCR, and TCRdb kept only the in-frame ones, dropping some. The sample records 240,000 or so clones, around 87% being singletons. Material: PBMCs. These receptors all stem from a woman aged 25 to 39 in good health and CMV-seropositive.

The chain links TRBV15 to TRBJ2-7; D may be TRBD1 (5 bases). The V gene lost 0 bases and the J gene lost 6 bases, with 12 bases spanning the gap. This CDR3 has 14 residues. Germline V gene sequence: CDR1 LNHNV, CDR2 YYDKDF (reference sequence). The CDR3 sequence: CATSRDLLGAEQYF. Written as DNA, the CDR3 is TGTGCCACCAGCAGAGATCTATTAGGGGCCGAGCAGTACTTC. Full variable domain (outside the CDR3, taken from reference TRBV15 and TRBJ2-7): DAMVIQNPRYQVTQFGKPVTLSCSQTLNHNVMYWYQQKSSQAPKLLFHYYDKDFNNEADTPDNFQSRRPNTSFCFLDIRSPGLGDTAMYLCATSRDLLGAEQYFGPGTRLTVT.

This sequence joins TRBV29-1 and TRBJ1-2; D is possibly TRBD1 (5 bases). Germline V gives CDR1 SQVTM, CDR2 ANQGSEA. This CDR3 is built from 10 residues. Trimming took off 7 bases at V and 6 bases at J, with 9 bases between the two ends. DNA for the CDR3: TGCAGCGCTGTAGGGGATGGCTACACCTTC. Translating gives CSAVGDGYTF. Together with reference TRBV29-1 and TRBJ1-2, the CDR3 gives the full variable domain: SAVISQKPSRDICQRGTSLTIQCQVDSQVTMMFWYRQQPGQSLTLIATANQGSEATYESGFVIDKFPISRPNLTFSTLTVSNMSPEDSSIYLCSAVGDGYTFGSGTRLTVV.

This clone was counted once. CDR3 sequence (DNA): TGTGCCGTAAGGGGGACGAACACCGGGGAGCTGTTTTTT. Amino acids: CAVRGTNTGELFF. J is TRBJ2-2 and V is TRBV28, with a tentative D call TRBD1 (6 bases). In germline, CDR1 is MDHEN, CDR2 SYDVKM. The CDR3 is 13 amino acids. The germline V and J ends were trimmed by 11 bases and 0 bases, with 10 bases remaining between them.

The chain has TRBV30 and TRBJ1-3; 9 bases fit TRBD1. From germline, CDR1 is GTSNPN and CDR2 SVGIG (reference sequence). After removal of 8 bases from V and 1 base from J, the junction contained 18 bases not matched to a gene. CDR3 length equals 18 residues. CDR3 protein: CAAYRDRVYEESGNTIYF. The CDR3 region has the DNA TGTGCCGCATACCGGGACAGGGTTTACGAAGAGTCTGGAAACACCATATATTTT.

V is TRBV6-5 and J is TRBJ2-7; perhaps TRBD2 as D (5 bases). CDR1 and CDR2 from the germline V gene are MNHEY and SVGAGI. CDR3 length: 11 amino acids. Trimming cost V 6 bases and J 3 bases, with 6 bases left between them. In DNA form, the CDR3 reads TGTGCCAGCAGCGGGAACTACGAGCAGTACTTC. It codes for CASSGNYEQYF.

This chain links TRBV4-2 with TRBJ2-7; 8 nucleotides match TRBD2. The CDR3 length is 17 residues. J gave up 0 bases and V 0 bases, and 7 bases lay outside the gene matches. CDR1 and CDR2 (germline): LGHNA, YNFKEQ. CDR3 in DNA: TGTGCCAGCAGCCAAGACTCGGGACTAGACGGCTCCTACGAGCAGTACTTC. Its translation: CASSQDSGLDGSYEQYF.

V gene TRBV27 combines with J gene TRBJ1-1; 7 bases align to TRBD1. Germline-derived CDR1 and CDR2 are MNHEY and SMNVEV (reference sequence). Germline trimming cut 3 bases from V and 10 bases from J; bases unmatched to any gene: 17. This CDR3 has 16 amino acids. CDR3: CASSFLIRGQPTGAFF. The CDR3 DNA follows: TGTGCCAGCAGTTTTCTGATACGGGGACAGCCAACGGGAGCTTTCTTT.

This chain uses TRBV6-5 with TRBJ1-2; 7 positions agree with TRBD1. From germline, CDR1 is MNHEY and CDR2 SVGAGI. The CDR3 length is 13 residues. V was pared by 5 bases and J by 4 bases, with 4 bases of the junction left unmatched. In DNA form, the CDR3 reads TGTGCCAGCAGTCGACAGGGATCCTATGGCTACACCTTC. Translation: CASSRQGSYGYTF.

This clone was counted a single time. CDR3 DNA: TGTGCCAGTAGTATACTCCCAGGGAATAGAAATCAGCCCCAGCATTTT. Its protein product is CASSILPGNRNQPQHF. The chain has TRBV19 and TRBJ1-5; D might be TRBD1 (5 bases). CDR3 size: 16 residues. Germline V CDR1 and CDR2: LNHDA, SQIVND (reference sequence). With 2 bases removed from V and 4 bases from J, the gap between germline ends came to 15 bases.

This clone was recorded at least ten times. The rearrangement uses TRBV7-9 and TRBJ2-7; TRBD1 matches 8 bases. Per the germline V gene, CDR1 is SEHNR and CDR2 is FQNEAQ (reference sequence). V shed 4 bases, J shed 6 bases, and the junction held 8 bases outside the gene matches. The CDR3 sequence is 14 residues long. This CDR3 is CASSSGQGHSEQYF. In DNA, the CDR3 is TGTGCCAGCAGCTCTGGACAGGGCCACTCCGAGCAGTACTTC.

The V and J genes are TRBV19 and TRBJ1-3, with TRBD1 identical over 9 bases. There are 16 residues in the CDR3. The V gene's germline CDR1 is LNHDA and CDR2 SQIVND (reference sequence). V lost 9 bases to trimming and J lost 1 base; unmatched junction nucleotides: 10. CDR3 sequence reads: CASIRNRGLSGNTIYF. CDR3 coding DNA: TGTGCCAGCATCAGGAACAGGGGGCTGTCTGGAAACACCATATATTTT.

This chain joins TRBV25-1 and TRBJ1-4, with D perhaps matching TRBD1 (6 bases). The CDR3 is made up of 13 amino acids. Germline CDR1 MGHDK, CDR2 SYGVNS. Trimming left V 7 bases short and J 1 base short, with 7 bases between. CDR3 sequence: CASTDRTNEKLFF. The CDR3 DNA follows: TGTGCCAGCACGGACAGAACTAATGAAAAACTGTTTTTT. Filled out from reference TRBV25-1 and TRBJ1-4, the complete variable domain reads EADIYQTPRYLVIGTGKKITLECSQTMGHDKMYWYQQDPGMELHLIHYSYGVNSTEKGDLSSESTVSRIRTEHFPLTLESARPSHTSQYLCASTDRTNEKLFFGSGTQLSVL.

The chain recombines TRBV5-1 with TRBJ1-1; D is possibly TRBD1 (5 bases). Germline V gene data show CDR1 as SGHRS and CDR2 as YFSETQ. Trimming took 0 bases from V and 7 from J, leaving 13 bases between them. The CDR3 contains 14 residues. The CDR3 protein is CASSLAWGEVEAFF. CDR3 coding DNA: TGCGCCAGCAGCTTGGCCTGGGGGGAGGTTGAAGCTTTCTTT.

The CDR3 loop reads CASSLIYRATNEKLFF. The CDR3 bases are TGTGCCAGCAGCCTGATTTACAGGGCAACTAATGAAAAACTGTTTTTT. The chain uses TRBV7-2 and TRBJ1-4, with D maybe TRBD1 (6 bases). Per the germline V gene, CDR1 is SGHTA and CDR2 is FQGNSA. The CDR3 has 16 residues. Deletions cut 5 bases from V and 0 bases from J, with 13 bases between.

The rearrangement links TRBV6-1 to TRBJ2-6; 8 bases map to TRBD1. This CDR3 has 18 residues. Germline assignment: CDR1 MNHNS and CDR2 SASEGT. Trimming removed 4 bases from V and 0 bases from J; junction bases left unmatched: 8. The CDR3 sequence: CASSARQGPRSGANVLTF. The CDR3 DNA is TGTGCCAGCAGTGCAAGACAGGGGCCGCGCTCTGGGGCCAACGTCCTGACTTTC.

The rearrangement links TRBV5-1 to TRBJ2-4; 12 positions match TRBD2. The CDR3 length is 14 residues. Germline CDR1 and CDR2: SGHRS and YFSETQ. J was trimmed by 7 bases and V by 4 bases; bases with no gene match: 3. This CDR3 reads CASSPGTSGNIQYF. DNA for the CDR3: TGCGCCAGCAGCCCGGGGACTAGCGGGAACATTCAGTACTTC.

J is TRBJ2-1 and V is TRBV5-6; TRBD2 matches 10 bases. The CDR3 is 16 residues long. Per the germline V gene, CDR1 is SGHDT and CDR2 is YYEEEE. V lost 3 bases to trimming and J lost 3 bases; unmatched junction nucleotides: 6. The CDR3 protein is CASSSRTSGYYNEQFF. CDR3 DNA sequence: TGTGCCAGCAGCTCTAGGACTAGCGGATACTACAATGAGCAGTTCTTC.

This chain links TRBV4-1 with TRBJ2-5; maybe TRBD2 (5 bases). Germline lookup yields CDR1 MGHRA and CDR2 YSYEKL. The CDR3 covers 15 residues. V lost 0 bases and J lost 3, with 11 bases in between. For the CDR3, the DNA is TGCGCCAGCAGCCAAGACCCAGCTAGCAAAGAGACCCAGTACTTC. The encoded protein is CASSQDPASKETQYF.

In this sample, this clone turned up once. The genes are TRBV18 and TRBJ2-5; no firm D call. Germline CDR1 reads KGHSH; CDR2 reads LQKENI. Trimming left V 6 bases short and J 2 bases short, with 7 bases between. CDR3 size: 12 residues. DNA of the CDR3: TGTGCCAGCTCGTCTGTACAAGAGACCCAGTACTTC. Amino acids: CASSSVQETQYF.

The rearrangement joins TRBV9 to TRBJ2-3, with 7 positions matching TRBD2. This CDR3 has 13 amino acids. V dropped 4 bases and J dropped 9; count of bases not matched to a gene: 8. From germline, CDR1 is SGDLS and CDR2 YYNGEE. CDR3 residues: CASSYSGRGTQYF. The CDR3 bases are TGTGCCAGCAGCTACTCAGGGAGGGGCACGCAGTATTTT.

The rearrangement uses TRBV18 and TRBJ2-7, with a possible D match to TRBD2 (7 bases). V lost 3 bases and J 2 bases, leaving 17 bases between the germline ends. The CDR3 runs 16 residues. Germline V lookup: CDR1 KGHSH, CDR2 LQKENI. Written as DNA, the CDR3 is TGTGCCAGCTCACCGCAAAGCGGGACAAAAGCCTACGAGCAGTACTTC. This encodes CASSPQSGTKAYEQYF.

The gene calls are TRBV5-1 and TRBJ2-2; 8 bases align to TRBD2. The V and J ends lost 3 bases and 1 base, in that order; junction bases with no gene match: 8. Germline V gene data show CDR1 as SGHRS and CDR2 as YFSETQ. The CDR3 totals 17 residues. The DNA of the CDR3 is TGCGCCAGCAGCTCTACTTTAGCGGGACTGAACACCGGGGAGCTGTTTTTT. Translating it yields CASSSTLAGLNTGELFF.

For this clone: This specimen includes other DNA sequences encoding the same CDR3. The V call is TRBV7-2, the J call TRBJ2-1, with 13 bases identical to TRBD2. Looked up from germline, CDR1 is SGHTA and CDR2 is FQGNSA. After removal of 5 bases from V and 5 bases from J, the junction contained 3 bases not matched to a gene. The CDR3 loop spans 15 amino acids. The CDR3 coding sequence is TGTGCCAGCAGCCCGGGACTAGCGGGGAACAATGAGCAGTTCTTC. Translated: CASSPGLAGNNEQFF. The full variable domain, with the rest looked up from reference TRBV7-2 and TRBJ2-1, is GAGVSQSPSNKVTEKGKDVELRCDPISGHTALYWYRQSLGQGLEFLIYFQGNSAPDKSGLPSDRFSAERTGGSVSTLTIQRTQQEDSAVYLCASSPGLAGNNEQFFGPGTRLTVL.

This chain links TRBV28 with TRBJ2-1; D is unclear. The germline V gene has CDR1 MDHEN and CDR2 SYDVKM. The V and J ends lost 6 bases and 6 bases respectively, with 3 bases between them. The CDR3 is 10 residues long. The CDR3 protein is CASSINEQFF. In DNA, the CDR3 is TGTGCCAGCAGCATCAATGAGCAGTTCTTC. Looking up the rest from reference TRBV28 and TRBJ2-1 gives the full variable domain: DVKVTQSSRYLVKRTGEKVFLECVQDMDHENMFWYRQDPGLGLRLIYFSYDVKMKEKGDIPEGYSVSREKKERFSLILESASTNQTSMYLCASSINEQFFGPGTRLTVL.

The chain employs TRBV7-6 and TRBJ2-1; maybe TRBD2 (7 bases). Germline V gene data show CDR1 as SGHVS and CDR2 as FNYEAQ. The CDR3 is 17 amino acids. V gave up 5 bases and J gave up 6 bases, with 23 bases separating them. The CDR3 spells CASSQRVPSGGGNEQFF. The CDR3 DNA reads TGTGCCAGCAGCCAAAGGGTGCCTAGCGGAGGGGGCAATGAGCAGTTCTTC.

The chain couples TRBV19 to TRBJ2-1, with D possibly matching TRBD2 (5 bases). The V end lost 3 bases, the J end lost 8 bases, and 14 bases lay between the germline ends. Germline loops: CDR1 LNHDA, CDR2 SQIVND (reference sequence). This CDR3 contains 14 residues. The CDR3 loop is CASSIRPLRDEQFF. The CDR3 DNA reads as TGTGCCAGTAGTATTAGACCCCTGAGGGATGAGCAGTTCTTC.

The chain carries TRBV30 and TRBJ1-1; D ambiguous. Germline V gene data show CDR1 as GTSNPN and CDR2 as SVGIG (reference sequence). Trimming pared 4 bases from V and 0 bases from J, leaving 6 bases between. The CDR3 sequence is 12 residues long. This chain's CDR3 is CAWTGVNTEAFF. The CDR3 nucleotides are TGTGCCTGGACAGGTGTGAACACTGAAGCTTTCTTT.

This sequence joins TRBV5-8 and TRBJ2-1; the D gene is possibly TRBD2 (5 bases). This CDR3 has 15 amino acids. V lost 3 bases and J 7 bases, leaving 17 bases between the germline ends. Germline lookup yields CDR1 SGHTS and CDR2 YDEGEE. The CDR3 spells CASSWVRMSGNEQFF. The CDR3 DNA is TGTGCCAGCAGCTGGGTGCGGATGTCGGGGAATGAGCAGTTCTTC.

The chain links TRBV4-1 to TRBJ1-3; D unclear. This CDR3 contains 14 residues. Germline loops: CDR1 MGHRA, CDR2 YSYEKL. V lost 2 bases to trimming and J lost 0 bases, with 5 bases between them. CDR3 residues: CASSQSSSGNTIYF. In nucleotides, the CDR3 is TGCGCCAGCAGCCAATCTTCCTCTGGAAACACCATATATTTT.